This TCR beta chain was sequenced for a study of blood T cell repertoires in COVID-19. Turning to the study itself: COVID-19 samples collected from the United States, Italy and Spain covered acute and convalescent phases. From T cells, B-cell-depleted T cells, or PBMCs came the material, which was cDNA or gDNA.

In the authors' workflow: By means of reference gene primer amplification, nucleated cell counts were estimated. Only in-frame clones appear in the TCRdb table, and some are missing; sequencing was by immunoSEQ multiplex PCR. The V and J calls and clone size are taken from that table; D and trimming were inferred from the DNA. The data contain roughly 150,000 clones, approximately 82% of them singletons. Germline CDR1 and CDR2: SQVTM and ANQGSEA. This CDR3 has 11 amino acids. Trimming removed 4 bases at V and 6 bases at J, with 9 bases between. This TCR came from a woman of 80 years or more with active or convalescent COVID-19. J is TRBJ1-2 and V is TRBV29-1; the D is unclear. Sequencing was done on a sample of peripheral blood. CDR3 nucleotide sequence: TGCAGCGTTGGGCAGTCGCATGGCTACACCTTC. Protein: CSVGQSHGYTF.